This paragraph reports one T cell receptor (beta chain). V dropped 1 base and J dropped 3 bases, with 8 bases sitting between them. Per the germline V gene, CDR1 is SGHDT and CDR2 is YYEEEE. There are 14 residues in the CDR3. The data were taken from a study of blood T cell repertoires in COVID-19. The wider study: The analysed material was cDNA or gDNA that came from T cells, B-cell-depleted T cells, or PBMCs.

Original methodology: Reference gene primer amplification gave estimated nucleated cell counts. The repertoire was sequenced with immunoSEQ multiplex PCR; TCRdb's copy has only in-frame clones and lacks some. Clonal size and the V and J genes are those of that table, whereas D and trimming came from the DNA. The sample records approximately 200,000 clones, roughly 77% being singletons. Researchers sorted participants into cohorts using their self-reported clinical history. Recovery meant two consecutive negative NP/OP PCR tests, professional clearance, or resolved symptoms. Source material: PBMCs or T cells enriched from blood (not recorded which). This receptor was taken from a middle-aged man who had recovered from COVID-19. The V gene is TRBV5-6, the J gene TRBJ1-5; D is undetermined. The CDR3 protein is CASSLKQVNQPQHF. The CDR3 DNA sequence: TGTGCCAGCAGCTTGAAACAAGTCAATCAGCCCCAGCATTTT.